This TCR beta chain came from a study of post-analysis software for immune sequencing data. Study at large: The cohort encompassed relapsing-remitting, secondary progressive and progressive-relapsing multiple sclerosis disease courses.

Study-level points and caveats: TRBV segments more frequent in patients than in controls numbered roughly 5 and included TRBV5-6, TRBV5-1 and TRBV20-1. Compared with controls, patients showed significantly lower normalized Chao1 diversity. Same-batch samples co-clustered strongly by F measure.

This clonotype has just one count. Its specificity is not known. The TCR beta cDNA libraries contained unique molecular identifiers. Out of roughly 1 to 10 million T cells, about 500,000 cDNA molecules were generated. TCRdb re-called the PCR reads with MiXCR, one entry per CDR3 protein. Here the sample spans approximately 630,000 distinct CDR3 sequences, approximately 59% being singletons. Looked up from germline, CDR1 is SGDLS and CDR2 is YYNGEE. The ends lost 0 bases at V and 2 bases at J; junction bases unmatched: 1. CDR3 length: 15 amino acids. Source material: blood. The clonotype originates from a girl aged 2 to 9 with multiple sclerosis. The chain couples TRBV9 to TRBJ2-1; 8 bases are shared with TRBD2. CDR3 residues: CASSVGSGAYNEQFF. The CDR3 DNA reads TGTGCCAGCAGCGTAGGTAGCGGGGCCTACAATGAGCAGTTCTTC.